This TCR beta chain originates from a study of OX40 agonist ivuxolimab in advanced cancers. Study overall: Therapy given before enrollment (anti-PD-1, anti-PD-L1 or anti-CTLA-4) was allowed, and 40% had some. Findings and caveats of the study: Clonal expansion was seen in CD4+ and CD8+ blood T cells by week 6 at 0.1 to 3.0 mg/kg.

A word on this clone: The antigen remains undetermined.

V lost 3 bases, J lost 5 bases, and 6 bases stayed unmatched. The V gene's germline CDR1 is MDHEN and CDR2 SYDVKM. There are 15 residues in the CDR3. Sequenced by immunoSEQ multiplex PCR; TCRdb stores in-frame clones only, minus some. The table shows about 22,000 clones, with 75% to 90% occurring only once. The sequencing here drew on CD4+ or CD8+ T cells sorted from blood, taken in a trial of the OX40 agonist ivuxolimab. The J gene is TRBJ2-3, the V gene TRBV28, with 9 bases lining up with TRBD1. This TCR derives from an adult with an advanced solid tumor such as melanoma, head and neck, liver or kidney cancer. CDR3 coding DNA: TGTGCCAGCAGTTTCCCGGGACAGGGTTTAGATACGCAGTATTTT. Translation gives CASSFPGQGLDTQYF.